These 3 T cell receptor beta chains share one sample of origin, sequenced in a study of cytomegalovirus exposure and HLA in healthy donors. Measured with immunoSEQ multiplex PCR; TCRdb has only the in-frame clones, and not every one. The data show more than 100,000 clones, 85% to 90% seen once. Sequenced: PBMCs. The receptors stem from a woman aged 18-29 years in good health and CMV-seropositive.

A single count supports this clone. J is TRBJ1-4 and V is TRBV6-1, with D maybe TRBD1 (5 bases). V dropped 3 bases and J dropped 13 bases, with 12 bases sitting between them. Per germline, CDR1 MNHNS and CDR2 SASEGT. This CDR3 is built from 12 residues. The DNA for the CDR3 is TGTGCCAGCAGTGAGTTCGGGGGAAGACTGTTTTTT. Protein product: CASSEFGGRLFF.

This rearrangement joins TRBV4-1 to TRBJ2-3, with D hard to call. This CDR3 has 14 residues. The V gene lost 1 base and the J gene lost 0 bases, with 5 bases spanning the gap. Germline CDR1 MGHRA, CDR2 YSYEKL. The chain's CDR3 is CASSQGASTDTQYF. The CDR3 DNA is TGCGCCAGCAGCCAAGGCGCGAGCACAGATACGCAGTATTTT.

This chain joins TRBV7-2 and TRBJ1-1; D is unresolved. Trimming pared 1 base from V and 1 base from J, leaving 4 bases between. Germline V gene data show CDR1 as SGHTA and CDR2 as FQGNSA. The CDR3 has 13 amino acids. The CDR3 nucleotides are TGTGCCAGCAGCTTAGACAGGAACACTGAAGCTTTCTTT. This codes for CASSLDRNTEAFF.